This passage covers 21 T cell receptor beta chains from one sample sequenced in a study of cytomegalovirus exposure and HLA in healthy donors. PCR employed 60 Vbeta and 13 Jbeta primers. Sequenced by immunoSEQ multiplex PCR; TCRdb stores in-frame clones only, minus some. The data show about 210,000 clones, about 85% seen once. The sequenced sample was PBMCs. The receptors here all came from a woman aged 50 to 60 in good health and CMV-seropositive.

The V call is TRBV11-2, the J call TRBJ1-1, with D tentatively TRBD1 (5 bases). CDR3 length equals 14 residues. Germline CDR1 SGHAT, CDR2 FQNNGV. V lost 0 bases to trimming and J lost 3 bases, with 8 bases between them. Written as DNA, the CDR3 is TGTGCCAGCAGCTTAGAAGGGGCATACACTGAAGCTTTCTTT. This translates into CASSLEGAYTEAFF.

The genes are TRBV7-9 and TRBJ2-2; tentative D call: TRBD1 (5 bases). The CDR3 has 14 residues. Germline V CDR1 and CDR2: SEHNR, FQNEAQ (reference sequence). V dropped 3 bases and J dropped 4 bases, with 9 bases sitting between them. In DNA, the CDR3 is TGTGCCAGCAGCTTTCAGGGTACCACCGGGGAGCTGTTTTTT. Translated, it gives CASSFQGTTGELFF.

The chain has TRBV5-1 and TRBJ1-1, with a possible D match to TRBD1 (5 bases). Germline lookup yields CDR1 SGHRS and CDR2 YFSETQ. V was cut by 0 bases and J by 1 base, with 13 bases left in between. The CDR3 has 16 residues. CDR3 region: CASSLDRLHRNTEAFF. DNA for the CDR3: TGCGCCAGCAGCTTGGACAGGCTCCATCGGAACACTGAAGCTTTCTTT. Combining the CDR3 with reference TRBV5-1 and TRBJ1-1 gives the whole variable domain KAGVTQTPRYLIKTRGQQVTLSCSPISGHRSVSWYQQTPGQGLQFLFEYFSETQRNKGNFPGRFSGRQFSNSRSEMNVSTLELGDSALYLCASSLDRLHRNTEAFFGQGTRLTVV.

The chain joins TRBV7-3 to TRBJ2-3, with 11 bases identical to TRBD2. Germline V gene sequence: CDR1 SGHTA, CDR2 FQGTGA. The CDR3 runs 16 residues. The V segment lost 5 bases and the J segment 3 bases; nucleotides outside the gene matches: 7. The CDR3 DNA is TGTGCCAGCAGCCCCTTTAGCGGGGGGGTAACAGATACGCAGTATTTT. Translation gives CASSPFSGGVTDTQYF.

The chain carries TRBV6-1 and TRBJ1-4; 9 bases map to TRBD1. The V segment lost 4 bases and the J segment 5 bases; nucleotides outside the gene matches: 5. The germline V gene has CDR1 MNHNS and CDR2 SASEGT. The CDR3 totals 15 residues. The CDR3 nucleotides read TGTGCCAGCAGTGGCCCCGGGACAGGGAATGAAAAACTGTTTTTT. Its protein product is CASSGPGTGNEKLFF.

V and J are TRBV6-5 and TRBJ2-2; the match to TRBD1 covers 7 bases. V trimming: 7 bases; J trimming: 6 bases; junction bases outside the gene matches: 8. Germline V CDR1 and CDR2: MNHEY, SVGAGI. CDR3 size: 14 residues. CDR3 bases: TGTGCCAGCACCAACAGGGGTATGGCCGGGGAGCTGTTTTTT. As protein: CASTNRGMAGELFF.

CDR3 DNA: TGTGCCAGCAGCTTCCTAGGGGGGGGGTGGCAGTACTTC. Its translation: CASSFLGGGWQYF. The V and J genes are TRBV7-2 and TRBJ2-7; D perhaps matches TRBD2 (7 bases). Trimming stripped 3 bases from V and 9 bases from J, with 15 bases between. The germline V gene has CDR1 SGHTA and CDR2 FQGNSA. This CDR3 has 13 amino acids.

This clone was seen just once. The J gene is TRBJ2-2, the V gene TRBV4-1; possibly TRBD2 for D (5 bases). Trimming cost V 0 bases and J 3 bases, with 11 bases left between them. This CDR3 is built from 16 residues. Germline CDR1 reads MGHRA; CDR2 reads YSYEKL. The CDR3 loop reads CASSQEGGSDTGELFF. The CDR3 DNA follows: TGCGCCAGCAGCCAAGAGGGCGGGTCCGACACCGGGGAGCTGTTTTTT.

This clone was recorded only once. The J gene is TRBJ2-2, the V gene TRBV7-9, with 8 bases aligning to TRBD2. The length of the CDR3 is 17 residues. The germline gives CDR1 SEHNR, CDR2 FQNEAQ (reference sequence). The J segment lost 7 bases and the V segment lost 5 bases, leaving 15 bases of the junction unmatched. The CDR3 here is CASSERAGESWFGELFF. The CDR3, as DNA: TGTGCCAGCAGCGAACGAGCGGGGGAAAGTTGGTTCGGGGAGCTGTTTTTT.

The chain couples TRBV19 to TRBJ1-3; TRBD1 matches at 7 bases. CDR3 length: 14 residues. Germline loops: CDR1 LNHDA, CDR2 SQIVND (reference sequence). The V gene end was trimmed by 9 bases and the J gene end by 4 bases; junction bases not matched to a gene: 9. The DNA of the CDR3 is TGTGCCAGCGGGAAGGGGGCGTCAGGAAACACCATATATTTT. Translation: CASGKGASGNTIYF.

The chain uses TRBV5-5 and TRBJ1-2, with 7 bases lining up with TRBD1. Germline lookup yields CDR1 SGHKS and CDR2 YYEKEE (reference sequence). V trimming: 4 bases; J trimming: 0 bases; junction bases outside the gene matches: 6. The CDR3 extends over 15 amino acids. The CDR3 here is CASSLGTVTNYGYTF. DNA of the CDR3: TGTGCCAGCAGCCTCGGGACAGTCACTAACTATGGCTACACCTTC.

The genes are TRBV5-4 and TRBJ2-7; the match to TRBD1 covers 7 bases. J gave up 1 base and V 5 bases, and 9 bases lay outside the gene matches. Germline loops: CDR1 SGHNT, CDR2 YYREEE (reference sequence). CDR3 length equals 15 residues. In nucleotides, the CDR3 is TGTGCCAGCAGGGGGGCCGGGACAGAGTCCTACGAGCAGTACTTC. Translating gives CASRGAGTESYEQYF.

As to this clone: The junction shows a germline mismatch at one end, possibly a read error. The V and J genes are TRBV7-2 and TRBJ1-4; D is ambiguous. This CDR3 is 17 amino acids long. Germline-derived CDR1 and CDR2 are SGHTA and FQGNSA. CDR3 loop: CASSPKAAPYPTGKLFF. The CDR3, as DNA: TGTGCCAGCAGCCCCAAGGCAGCTCCTTACCCGACTGGAAAATTGTTTTTT. The complete variable domain, with remaining parts taken from reference TRBV7-2 and TRBJ1-4, reads GAGVSQSPSNKVTEKGKDVELRCDPISGHTALYWYRQSLGQGLEFLIYFQGNSAPDKSGLPSDRFSAERTGGSVSTLTIQRTQQEDSAVYLCASSPKAAPYPTGKLFFGSGTQLSVL.

The chain couples TRBV29-1 to TRBJ1-2; no firm D call. The CDR3 consists of 8 residues. V gave up 1 base and J gave up 11 bases, with 2 bases separating them. Germline V gene sequence: CDR1 SQVTM, CDR2 ANQGSEA. The CDR3 sequence is CSVEAYTF. The CDR3 DNA is TGCAGCGTTGAAGCGTACACCTTC.

This chain uses TRBV28 with TRBJ2-2; TRBD2 agrees at 12 bases. V shed 3 bases and J 5 bases; nucleotides not matched to a gene: 1. The CDR3 covers 15 residues. Germline V gene data show CDR1 as MDHEN and CDR2 as SYDVKM. CDR3 region: CASSFGLAGTGELFF. In DNA form, the CDR3 reads TGTGCCAGCAGTTTTGGACTAGCGGGGACCGGGGAGCTGTTTTTT.

This rearrangement joins TRBV5-1 to TRBJ2-5, with 10 nucleotides matching TRBD1. The J call may not be correct, given that the DNA end is closer to TRBJ2-7. Germline CDR1 is SGHRS and CDR2 is YFSETQ. The CDR3 consists of 13 residues. The CDR3 sequence: CASSIDRGLEQYF. CDR3 sequence (DNA): TGCGCCAGCAGCATAGACAGGGGGCTCGAGCAGTACTTC.

This clone was picked up a small number of times. The chain combines TRBV6-1 with TRBJ2-1; 10 nucleotides line up with TRBD2. Germline assignment: CDR1 MNHNS and CDR2 SASEGT. CDR3 length: 15 residues. The V gene end was trimmed by 7 bases and the J gene end by 8 bases; junction bases not matched to a gene: 11. The CDR3 bases are TGTGCCAGCAAAAATACAGCGGGGGGGCCGGATGAGCAGTTCTTC. It codes for CASKNTAGGPDEQFF.

The sample holds one count of this clone. The DNA for the CDR3 is TGTGCCAGTAGTAGGGACAGGGCACTAAACTATGGCTACACCTTC. It yields the protein CASSRDRALNYGYTF. The chain couples TRBV19 to TRBJ1-2; 9 bases are shared with TRBD1. V lost 4 bases and J lost 2; bases outside the gene matches: 5. The CDR3 runs to 15 residues. In germline, CDR1 is LNHDA, CDR2 SQIVND (reference sequence).

The chain has TRBV10-3 and TRBJ2-7, with a weak D call TRBD2 (5 bases). Trimming left V 2 bases short and J 2 bases short, with 10 bases between. In germline, CDR1 is ENHRY, CDR2 SYGVKD. This CDR3 is built from 14 residues. In DNA, the CDR3 is TGTGCCATCAGTGAGCGGGGATTGGCCTACGAGCAGTACTTC. It encodes CAISERGLAYEQYF.

The genes are TRBV30 and TRBJ2-5; D not certain. CDR3 size: 11 residues. V lost 5 bases to trimming and J lost 5 bases, with 9 bases between them. Germline CDR1 is GTSNPN and CDR2 is SVGIG (reference sequence). DNA for the CDR3: TGTGCCTGGGGTGACTGGGAGACCCAGTACTTC. Protein product: CAWGDWETQYF.

The V and J genes are TRBV7-3 and TRBJ2-1, with 8 bases fitting TRBD2. Germline V lookup: CDR1 SGHTA, CDR2 FQGTGA. This CDR3 spans 15 amino acids. J was trimmed by 8 bases and V by 2 bases; bases with no gene match: 8. The CDR3 DNA reads as TGTGCCAGCAGCTTAGCGGGGGGCATCTCTGATGAGCAGTTCTTC. This translates into CASSLAGGISDEQFF.